The T cell receptor beta chain under discussion was sequenced for a study of tumor-infiltrating lymphocytes in primary liver carcinoma. Regarding the study as a whole: A significantly higher top-250-clone fraction was found in tumors than in blood (p = 0.039). Tumor region pairs overlapped more than did tumor-adjacent and tumor-blood pairs.

The CDR3 covers 18 residues. The germline CDR1 and CDR2 sequences are SGHAT and FQNNGV. With 400 to 550 ng total RNA as template and a constant-region primer, TCR beta cDNA was made. Slightly modified ARM-PCR with three nested multiplex PCR rounds yielded TCR beta libraries. Each of the first two PCR rounds ran approximately 10 cycles with TRBV1-TRBV30 forward and C-beta reverse primers. TCRdb reanalysed the multiplex PCR reads using MiXCR and keeps one entry per CDR3 protein. The sample holds roughly 91,000 distinct CDR3 sequences, more than 60% seen once. Turning to this clonotype: Its antigen is undetermined. At one boundary the junction diverges from the germline segment, which might be a read error.

Co-extracting RNA and DNA was done with roughly 17-33 mg of unsorted bulk tissue as input. Chronic HBV infection was present in the patients, who were treatment-naive. This TCR was recovered from a woman aged 55-75 years with primary liver carcinoma and hepatitis B virus infection. Sequencing input: liver tumor tissue from sampling region 5. Noted subset: tumor region T5, tumor centre. J is TRBJ2-4 and V is TRBV11-2; D unresolved. CDR3: CACSPNVRKKYPKNIQYF. The CDR3 coding sequence is TGTGCCTGCAGCCCCAATGTCCGAAAGAAGTATCCAAAAAACATTCAGTACTTC.